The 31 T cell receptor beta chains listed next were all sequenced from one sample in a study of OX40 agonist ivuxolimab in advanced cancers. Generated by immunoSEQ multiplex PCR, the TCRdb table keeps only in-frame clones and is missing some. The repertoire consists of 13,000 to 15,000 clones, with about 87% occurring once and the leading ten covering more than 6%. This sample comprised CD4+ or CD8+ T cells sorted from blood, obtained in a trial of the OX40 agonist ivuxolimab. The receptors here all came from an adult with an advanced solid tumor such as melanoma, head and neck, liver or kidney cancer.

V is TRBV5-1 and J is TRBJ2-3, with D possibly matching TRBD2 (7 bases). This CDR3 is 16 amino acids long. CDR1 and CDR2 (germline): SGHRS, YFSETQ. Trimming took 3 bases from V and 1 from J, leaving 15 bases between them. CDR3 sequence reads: CASSYREAGGTDTQYF. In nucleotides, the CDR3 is TGCGCCAGCAGCTACCGGGAGGCAGGGGGCACAGATACGCAGTATTTT. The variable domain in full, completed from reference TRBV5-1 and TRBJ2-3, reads KAGVTQTPRYLIKTRGQQVTLSCSPISGHRSVSWYQQTPGQGLQFLFEYFSETQRNKGNFPGRFSGRQFSNSRSEMNVSTLELGDSALYLCASSYREAGGTDTQYFGPGTRLTVL.

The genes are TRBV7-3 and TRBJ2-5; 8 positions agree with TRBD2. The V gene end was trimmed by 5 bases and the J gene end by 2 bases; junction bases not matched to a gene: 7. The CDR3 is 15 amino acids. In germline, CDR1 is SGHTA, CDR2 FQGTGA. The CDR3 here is CASSTTGGRQETQYF. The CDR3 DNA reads TGTGCCAGCAGCACGACGGGGGGGCGGCAAGAGACCCAGTACTTC.

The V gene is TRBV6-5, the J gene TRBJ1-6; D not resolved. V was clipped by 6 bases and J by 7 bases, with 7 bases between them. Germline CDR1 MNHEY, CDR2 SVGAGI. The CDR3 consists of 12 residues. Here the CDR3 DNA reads TGTGCCAGCAGAAGAAGGAATTCACCCCTCCACTTT. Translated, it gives CASRRRNSPLHF.

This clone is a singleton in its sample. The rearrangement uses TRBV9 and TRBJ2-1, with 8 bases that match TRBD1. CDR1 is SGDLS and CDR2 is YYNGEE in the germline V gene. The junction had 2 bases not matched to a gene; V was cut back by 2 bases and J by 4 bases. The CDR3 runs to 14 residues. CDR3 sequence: CASSVGQAYNEQFF. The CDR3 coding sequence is TGTGCCAGCAGCGTGGGACAGGCATACAATGAGCAGTTCTTC.

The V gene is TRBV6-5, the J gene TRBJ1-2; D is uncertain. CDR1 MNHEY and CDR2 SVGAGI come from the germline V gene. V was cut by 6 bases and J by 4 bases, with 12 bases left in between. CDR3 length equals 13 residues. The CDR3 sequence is CASRYDGRYGYTF. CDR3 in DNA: TGTGCCAGCAGGTACGACGGGCGCTATGGCTACACCTTC.

CDR3 loop: CASSPRNREGNTEAFF. As DNA, the CDR3 is TGTGCCAGCTCACCACGTAACAGGGAAGGGAACACTGAAGCTTTCTTT. This chain links TRBV18 with TRBJ1-1; D is possibly TRBD1 (6 bases). The CDR3 loop spans 16 amino acids. The germline V gene has CDR1 KGHSH and CDR2 LQKENI. The V and J ends lost 1 base and 1 base respectively, with 13 bases between them.

CDR3 sequence reads: CASSIAGGGSPLHF. The CDR3 nucleotides are TGTGCCAGTAGTATAGCAGGGGGCGGCTCACCCCTCCACTTT. The chain employs TRBV19 and TRBJ1-6, with TRBD1 matching 8 bases. CDR1 is LNHDA and CDR2 is SQIVND in the germline V gene (reference sequence). This CDR3 has 14 residues. After removal of 1 base from V and 10 bases from J, the junction contained 3 bases not matched to a gene.

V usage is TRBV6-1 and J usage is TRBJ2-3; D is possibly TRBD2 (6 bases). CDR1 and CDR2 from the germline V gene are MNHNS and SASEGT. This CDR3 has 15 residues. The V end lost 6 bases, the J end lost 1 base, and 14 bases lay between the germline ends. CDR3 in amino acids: CASSLTRRGTDTQYF. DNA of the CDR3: TGTGCCAGCAGCTTGACTAGGCGGGGCACAGATACGCAGTATTTT.

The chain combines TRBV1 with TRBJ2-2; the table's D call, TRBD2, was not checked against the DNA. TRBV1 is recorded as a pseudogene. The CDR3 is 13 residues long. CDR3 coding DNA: TGCACCAGCAGCCGGGGGGTTGCCGGGGAGCTGTTTTTT. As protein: CTSSRGVAGELFF.

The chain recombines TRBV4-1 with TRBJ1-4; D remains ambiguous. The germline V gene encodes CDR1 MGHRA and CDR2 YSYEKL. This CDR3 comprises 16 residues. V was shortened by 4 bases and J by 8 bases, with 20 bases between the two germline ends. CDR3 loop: CASSPPRGRAGEKLFF. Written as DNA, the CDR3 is TGCGCCAGCAGCCCACCCCGAGGCCGCGCGGGGGAAAAACTGTTTTTT.

DNA of the CDR3: TGTGCCAGCAGTCCACGGAAGAATGAAAAACTGTTTTTT. Translation gives CASSPRKNEKLFF. The chain carries TRBV27 and TRBJ1-4, with D unclear. Per the germline V gene, CDR1 is MNHEY and CDR2 is SMNVEV (reference sequence). V was shortened by 5 bases and J by 5 bases, with 9 bases between the two germline ends. This CDR3 has 13 amino acids.

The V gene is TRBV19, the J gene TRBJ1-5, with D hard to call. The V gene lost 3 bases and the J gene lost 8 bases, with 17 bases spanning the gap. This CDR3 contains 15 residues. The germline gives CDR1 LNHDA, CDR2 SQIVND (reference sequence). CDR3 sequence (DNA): TGTGCCAGTAGTATTAGCGACGGCGCCCGGGAGCCCCAGCATTTT. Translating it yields CASSISDGAREPQHF.

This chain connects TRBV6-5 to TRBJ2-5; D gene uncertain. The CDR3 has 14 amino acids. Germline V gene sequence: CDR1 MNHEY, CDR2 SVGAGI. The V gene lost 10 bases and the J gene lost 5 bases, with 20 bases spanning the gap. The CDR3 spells CAKTVQVTWETQYF. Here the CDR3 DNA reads TGTGCCAAAACGGTCCAGGTCACTTGGGAGACCCAGTACTTC.

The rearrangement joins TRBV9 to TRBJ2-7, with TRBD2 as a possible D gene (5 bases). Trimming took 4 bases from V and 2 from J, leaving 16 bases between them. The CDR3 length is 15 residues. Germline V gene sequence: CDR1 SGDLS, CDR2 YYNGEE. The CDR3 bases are TGTGCCAGCAGCCCGCGGGCAGGCACCGCCTACGAGCAGTACTTC. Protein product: CASSPRAGTAYEQYF.

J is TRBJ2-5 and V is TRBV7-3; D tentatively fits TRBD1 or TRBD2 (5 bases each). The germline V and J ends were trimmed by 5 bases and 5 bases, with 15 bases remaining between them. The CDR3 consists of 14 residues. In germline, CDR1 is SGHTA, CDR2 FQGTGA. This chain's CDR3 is CASSLSGPQETQYF. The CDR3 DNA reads TGTGCCAGCAGCCTTTCGGGACCCCAGGAGACCCAGTACTTC.

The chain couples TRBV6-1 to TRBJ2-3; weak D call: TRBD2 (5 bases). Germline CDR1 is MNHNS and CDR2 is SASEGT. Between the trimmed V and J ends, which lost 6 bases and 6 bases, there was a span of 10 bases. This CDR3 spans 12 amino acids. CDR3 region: CASSRTLDTQYF. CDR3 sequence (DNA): TGTGCCAGCAGCCGGACTCTCGATACGCAGTATTTT.

CDR3 sequence (DNA): TGCGCCAGCAGCTCCGGGTCTAAGGGGACCCAGTACTTC. The encoded protein is CASSSGSKGTQYF. This chain connects TRBV5-1 to TRBJ2-5; D uncertain. Germline V gene sequence: CDR1 SGHRS, CDR2 YFSETQ. Trimming cost V 3 bases and J 7 bases, with 13 bases left between them. This CDR3 contains 13 residues.

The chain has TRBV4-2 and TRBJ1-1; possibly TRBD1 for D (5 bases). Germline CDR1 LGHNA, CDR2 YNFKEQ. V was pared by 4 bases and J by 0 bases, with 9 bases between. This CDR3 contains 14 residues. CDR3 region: CASSPGRLNTEAFF. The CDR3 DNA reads TGTGCCAGCAGCCCGGGACGGTTGAACACTGAAGCTTTCTTT.

CDR3 DNA sequence: TGTGCCAGCAGCGGGACAGAGCAGTTCTTC. Translation: CASSGTEQFF. This chain connects TRBV9 to TRBJ2-1; TRBD1 might be the D (5 bases). Trimming stripped 3 bases from V and 10 bases from J, with 5 bases between. The CDR3 runs 10 residues. Germline assignment: CDR1 SGDLS and CDR2 YYNGEE.

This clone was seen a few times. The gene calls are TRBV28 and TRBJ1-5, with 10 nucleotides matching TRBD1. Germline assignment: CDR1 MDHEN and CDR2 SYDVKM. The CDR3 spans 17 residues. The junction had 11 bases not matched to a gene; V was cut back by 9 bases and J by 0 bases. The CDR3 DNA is TGTGCCAGGTATCCGGGACAGGGGCTAAATAGCAATCAGCCCCAGCATTTT. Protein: CARYPGQGLNSNQPQHF.

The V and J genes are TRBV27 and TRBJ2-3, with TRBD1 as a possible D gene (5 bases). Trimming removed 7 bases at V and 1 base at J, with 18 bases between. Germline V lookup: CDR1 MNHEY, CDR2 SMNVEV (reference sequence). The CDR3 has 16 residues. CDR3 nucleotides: TGTGCCAGCAACCAGTACAGGCCCCGAGGCACAGATACGCAGTATTTT. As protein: CASNQYRPRGTDTQYF.

The CDR3 nucleotides are TGTGCCAGCAGCTTGATTGCGGGAGCCAAAAACATTCAGTACTTC. Protein: CASSLIAGAKNIQYF. This chain uses TRBV5-6 with TRBJ2-4; tentatively, D is TRBD2 (5 bases). V dropped 1 base and J dropped 0 bases, with 8 bases sitting between them. This CDR3 comprises 15 residues. Germline CDR1 is SGHDT and CDR2 is YYEEEE.

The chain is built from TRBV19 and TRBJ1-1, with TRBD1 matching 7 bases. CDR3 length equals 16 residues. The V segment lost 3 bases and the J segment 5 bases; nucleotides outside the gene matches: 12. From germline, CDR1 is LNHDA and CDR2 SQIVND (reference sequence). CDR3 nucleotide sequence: TGTGCCAGTAGTATGCGTCAGGGGGTAAGCGAGACTGAAGCTTTCTTT. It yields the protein CASSMRQGVSETEAFF.

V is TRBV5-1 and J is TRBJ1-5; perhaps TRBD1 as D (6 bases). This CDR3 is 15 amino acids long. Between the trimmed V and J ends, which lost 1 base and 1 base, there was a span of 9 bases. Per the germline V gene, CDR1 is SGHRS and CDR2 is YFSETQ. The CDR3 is CASSLTGNSNQPQHF. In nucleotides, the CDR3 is TGCGCCAGCAGCTTGACAGGGAACAGCAATCAGCCCCAGCATTTT.

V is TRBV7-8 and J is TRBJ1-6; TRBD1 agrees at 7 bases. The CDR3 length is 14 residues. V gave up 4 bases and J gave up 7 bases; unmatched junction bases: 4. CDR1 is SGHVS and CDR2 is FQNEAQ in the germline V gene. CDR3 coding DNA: TGTGCCAGCAGCTCCGGACAGGAGAATTCACCCCTCCACTTT. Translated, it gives CASSSGQENSPLHF.

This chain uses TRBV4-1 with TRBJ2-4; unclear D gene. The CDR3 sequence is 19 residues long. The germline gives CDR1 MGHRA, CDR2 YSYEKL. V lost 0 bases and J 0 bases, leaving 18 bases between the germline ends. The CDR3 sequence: CASSQDLYPFRGAKNIQYF. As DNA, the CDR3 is TGCGCCAGCAGCCAAGACCTTTACCCCTTCCGCGGAGCCAAAAACATTCAGTACTTC.

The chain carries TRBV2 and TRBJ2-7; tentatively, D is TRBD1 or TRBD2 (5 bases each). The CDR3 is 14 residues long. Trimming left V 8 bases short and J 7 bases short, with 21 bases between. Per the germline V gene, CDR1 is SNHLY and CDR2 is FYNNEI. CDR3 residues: CASCRETDSGEQYF. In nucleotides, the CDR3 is TGTGCCAGCTGCAGGGAGACCGACTCGGGGGAGCAGTACTTC.

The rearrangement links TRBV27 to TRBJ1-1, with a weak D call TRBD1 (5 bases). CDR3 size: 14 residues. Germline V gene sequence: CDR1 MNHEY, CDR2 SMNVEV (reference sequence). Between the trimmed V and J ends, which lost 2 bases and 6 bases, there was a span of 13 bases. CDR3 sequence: CASSLRGGESEAFF. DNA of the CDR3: TGTGCCAGCAGTTTACGGGGGGGGGAATCTGAAGCTTTCTTT.

DNA of the CDR3: TGTGCCAGCAGTGCTAGCGGGGTGAACTACGAGCAGTACTTC. It encodes CASSASGVNYEQYF. The rearrangement uses TRBV25-1 and TRBJ2-7; 9 bases are a match to TRBD2. CDR1 MGHDK and CDR2 SYGVNS come from the germline V gene. The V and J ends lost 4 bases and 3 bases, in that order; junction bases with no gene match: 4. The CDR3 length is 14 residues.

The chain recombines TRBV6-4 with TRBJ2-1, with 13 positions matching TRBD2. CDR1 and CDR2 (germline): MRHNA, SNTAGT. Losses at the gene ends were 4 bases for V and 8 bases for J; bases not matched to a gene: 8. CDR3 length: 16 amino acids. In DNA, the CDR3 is TGTGCCAGCAGTGCGCCCACTAGCGGGGGGGGTTATGAGCAGTTCTTC. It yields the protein CASSAPTSGGGYEQFF.

The CDR3 nucleotides read TGTGCCAGCAGTCAAGGACAGGGGATTTCCACAGATACGCAGTATTTT. This translates into CASSQGQGISTDTQYF. V and J are TRBV6-1 and TRBJ2-3; the match to TRBD1 covers 9 bases. After removal of 5 bases from V and 2 bases from J, the junction contained 8 bases not matched to a gene. Germline CDR1 is MNHNS and CDR2 is SASEGT. The CDR3 runs 16 residues.